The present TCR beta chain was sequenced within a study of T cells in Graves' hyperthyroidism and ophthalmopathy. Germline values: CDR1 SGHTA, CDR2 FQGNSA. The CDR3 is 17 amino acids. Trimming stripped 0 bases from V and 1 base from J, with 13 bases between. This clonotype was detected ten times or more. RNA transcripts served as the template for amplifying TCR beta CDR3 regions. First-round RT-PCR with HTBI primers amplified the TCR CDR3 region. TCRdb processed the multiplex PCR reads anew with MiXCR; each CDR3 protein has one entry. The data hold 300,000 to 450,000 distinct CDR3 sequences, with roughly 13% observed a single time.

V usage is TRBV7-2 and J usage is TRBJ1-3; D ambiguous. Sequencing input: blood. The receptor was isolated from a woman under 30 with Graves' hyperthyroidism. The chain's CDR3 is CASSLASHSASGNTIYF. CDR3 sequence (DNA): TGTGCCAGCAGCTTAGCTAGCCACAGCGCTTCTGGAAACACCATATATTTT.